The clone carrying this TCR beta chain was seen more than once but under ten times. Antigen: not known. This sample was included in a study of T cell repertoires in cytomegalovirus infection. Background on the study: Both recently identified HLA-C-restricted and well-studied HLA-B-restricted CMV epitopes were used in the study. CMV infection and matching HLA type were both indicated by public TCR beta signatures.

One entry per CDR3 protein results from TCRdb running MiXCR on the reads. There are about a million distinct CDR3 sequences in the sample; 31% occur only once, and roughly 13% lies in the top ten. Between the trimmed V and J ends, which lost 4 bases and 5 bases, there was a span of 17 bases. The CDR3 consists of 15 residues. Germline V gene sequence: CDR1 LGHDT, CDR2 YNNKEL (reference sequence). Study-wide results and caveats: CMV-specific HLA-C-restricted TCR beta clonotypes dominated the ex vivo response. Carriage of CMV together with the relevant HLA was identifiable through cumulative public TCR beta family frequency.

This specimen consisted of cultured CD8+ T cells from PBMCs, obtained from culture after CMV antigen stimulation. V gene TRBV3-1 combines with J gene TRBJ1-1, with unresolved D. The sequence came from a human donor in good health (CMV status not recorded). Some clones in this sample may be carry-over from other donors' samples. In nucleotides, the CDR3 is TGTGCCAGCAGCCCCGTGGGTCGGCGAGGAACTGAAGCTTTCTTT. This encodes CASSPVGRRGTEAFF.